Shown below are 23 T cell receptor beta chains from a single sample sequenced in a study of T cell repertoires in cytomegalovirus infection (dated by TCRdb to between 2018 and 2020). TCRdb records Illumina HiSeq 1500 as the sequencer. Using fastp trimming at Q25 and MiXCR clonotype assembly, TCRdb reanalyzed the public sequencing data and kept in-frame beta chains. Each CDR3 protein appears once, grouped with its most common genes and DNA. The sample has 150,000 to 200,000 distinct CDR3 sequences on record, roughly 9% of them singletons. The ten largest clonotypes hold around 4.4% of the sample. Sequencing input: PBMCs. The receptors derive from a human donor in good health (CMV status not recorded). Some clones in this sample may be carry-over from other donors' samples.

This clonotype showed up many times. This sequence joins TRBV7-2 and TRBJ2-3; no clear D. The germline CDR1 and CDR2 sequences are SGHTA and FQGNSA. The CDR3 has 14 residues. Trimming cost V 0 bases and J 3 bases, with 7 bases left between them. The CDR3 spells CASSLAFGTDTQYF. For the CDR3, the DNA is TGTGCCAGCAGCTTAGCGTTTGGTACAGATACGCAGTATTTT. The entire variable domain, with the rest obtained from reference TRBV7-2 and TRBJ2-3, is as follows: GAGVSQSPSNKVTEKGKDVELRCDPISGHTALYWYRQSLGQGLEFLIYFQGNSAPDKSGLPSDRFSAERTGGSVSTLTIQRTQQEDSAVYLCASSLAFGTDTQYFGPGTRLTVL.

This chain joins TRBV14 and TRBJ1-6, with 8 nucleotides matching TRBD1. The ends lost 3 bases at V and 14 bases at J; junction bases unmatched: 9. CDR1 is SGHDN, CDR2 FVKESK, per germline. The CDR3 spans 14 residues. CDR3 in amino acids: CASSHGAGGLSLHF. The CDR3 DNA sequence: TGTGCCAGCAGCCACGGCGCAGGGGGCTTATCCCTCCACTTT.

The rearrangement joins TRBV7-2 to TRBJ2-2; perhaps TRBD1 as D (5 bases). CDR1 SGHTA and CDR2 FQGNSA come from the germline V gene. The CDR3 contains 15 residues. The V and J ends lost 3 bases and 3 bases respectively, with 11 bases between them. In DNA form, the CDR3 reads TGTGCCAGCAGCTTTAACCAGGGATACACCGGGGAGCTGTTTTTT. Protein sequence: CASSFNQGYTGELFF.

This clonotype has at least ten counts. V gene TRBV28 combines with J gene TRBJ2-5; 8 positions match TRBD2. V was pared by 4 bases and J by 5 bases, with 18 bases of the junction left unmatched. The CDR3 extends over 18 amino acids. CDR1 MDHEN and CDR2 SYDVKM come from the germline V gene. As DNA, the CDR3 is TGTGCCAGCAGTTCATCCCGACTGGCGGGAGGAGGGATGGAGACCCAGTACTTC. Protein product: CASSSSRLAGGGMETQYF.

This clonotype was found many times. The rearrangement uses TRBV28 and TRBJ1-2; 9 nucleotides agree with TRBD1. V shed 5 bases and J 8 bases; nucleotides not matched to a gene: 9. This CDR3 is built from 14 residues. CDR1 and CDR2 (germline): MDHEN, SYDVKM. The CDR3 sequence: CASSPLDRGTGYTF. The CDR3 coding sequence is TGTGCCAGCAGTCCCCTGGACAGGGGAACGGGCTACACCTTC.

Remarks on this clonotype: Its ends do not fully match the called genes, so a read error is possible. The V gene is TRBV7-9, the J gene TRBJ2-6, with D possibly TRBD1 on 5 matching bases. CDR1 and CDR2 (germline): SEHNR, FQNEAQ (reference sequence). The CDR3 runs 18 residues. In DNA, the CDR3 is TGTGCCAGCAGGTTAGGGCAGGGCCTCCGCGACGGGGCCAACGTCCTGACTTTC. Translated, it gives CASRLGQGLRDGANVLTF.

Regarding this clonotype: A much larger clone lies one base from this, so it may be a read error. The V and J genes are TRBV19 and TRBJ2-1; D is uncertain. This CDR3 spans 16 amino acids. Germline V gene sequence: CDR1 LNHDA, CDR2 SQIVND (reference sequence). CDR3 region: CASSIATLDTYNGQFF. For the CDR3, the DNA is TGTGCCAGTAGTATAGCAACCCTGGATACCTACAATGGGCAGTTCTTC. The whole variable domain, remainder taken from reference TRBV19 and TRBJ2-1, is DGGITQSPKYLFRKEGQNVTLSCEQNLNHDAMYWYRQDPGQGLRLIYYSQIVNDFQKGDIAEGYSVSREKKESFPLTVTSAQKNPTAFYLCASSIATLDTYNGQFFGPGTRLTVL.

This clonotype has a handful of counts. The V and J genes are TRBV12-3 or TRBV12-4 and TRBJ1-5; no definite D call. This CDR3 region has 14 residues. V lost 3 bases and J 1 base, leaving 7 bases between the germline ends. This CDR3 is CASSLKGSNQPQHF. The CDR3 DNA is TGTGCCAGCAGTTTGAAAGGGAGCAATCAGCCCCAGCATTTT.

This clonotype was detected ten times or more. V is TRBV12-3 or TRBV12-4 and J is TRBJ1-2; D is uncertain. V dropped 3 bases and J dropped 8 bases, with 10 bases sitting between them. This CDR3 has 12 amino acids. CDR3 residues: CASSLAPGGYTF. The DNA for the CDR3 is TGTGCCAGCAGTTTGGCCCCGGGGGGCTACACCTTC.

V gene TRBV27 combines with J gene TRBJ2-1; possible D gene TRBD1, 5 bases. The CDR3 totals 13 residues. Looked up from germline, CDR1 is MNHEY and CDR2 is SMNVEV (reference sequence). Trimming stripped 8 bases from V and 4 bases from J, with 12 bases between. CDR3 DNA sequence: TGTGCCAGCCAGGGTAGAAATTACAATGAGCAGTTCTTC. Translated, it gives CASQGRNYNEQFF.

This clonotype was recorded many times. The chain is built from TRBV19 and TRBJ1-3; tentatively, D is TRBD1 (5 bases). The V gene lost 3 bases and the J gene lost 2 bases, with 14 bases spanning the gap. Germline loops: CDR1 LNHDA, CDR2 SQIVND (reference sequence). This CDR3 spans 16 amino acids. The chain's CDR3 is CASSMTGRAAGNTIYF. Written as DNA, the CDR3 is TGTGCCAGTAGTATGACGGGCAGGGCAGCTGGAAACACCATATATTTT. Based on the CDR3 plus reference TRBV19 and TRBJ1-3, the full variable domain is DGGITQSPKYLFRKEGQNVTLSCEQNLNHDAMYWYRQDPGQGLRLIYYSQIVNDFQKGDIAEGYSVSREKKESFPLTVTSAQKNPTAFYLCASSMTGRAAGNTIYFGEGSWLTVV.

This chain connects TRBV20-1 to TRBJ2-5; 7 bases align to TRBD2. J lost 7 bases, V lost 0 bases, and 17 bases had no gene match. Looked up from germline, CDR1 is DFQATT and CDR2 is SNEGSKA (reference sequence). The CDR3 is made up of 17 amino acids. The CDR3 loop is CSARDVVLAAYFATQYF. The CDR3 nucleotides are TGCAGTGCTAGAGATGTCGTGCTAGCGGCCTATTTTGCGACCCAGTACTTC.

This clonotype has a handful of counts. The V gene is TRBV20-1, the J gene TRBJ2-7; D unclear. This CDR3 is 15 amino acids long. Germline CDR1 and CDR2: DFQATT and SNEGSKA (reference sequence). Trimming removed 0 bases from V and 1 base from J, with 13 bases in between. The CDR3 DNA reads as TGCAGTGCTAGAGATCCTGAGTCGAGATCCTACGAGCAGTACTTC. The encoded protein is CSARDPESRSYEQYF.

This clonotype was detected ten times or more. The chain has TRBV7-2 and TRBJ2-7, with D possibly TRBD1 on 5 matching bases. Germline V gene data show CDR1 as SGHTA and CDR2 as FQGNSA. The CDR3 spans 13 residues. V lost 2 bases and J 4 bases, leaving 9 bases between the germline ends. The CDR3 DNA is TGTGCCAGCAGCTTACAGGGCTTGTACGAGCAGTACTTC. Amino acids: CASSLQGLYEQYF.

The CDR3 DNA sequence: TGTGCCACCAGCAGCGATGGGGGGAGGTTGGGCAATCAGCCCCAGCATTTT. Residues: CATSSDGGRLGNQPQHF. The chain links TRBV15 to TRBJ1-5; tentatively, D is TRBD1 (5 bases). The V and J ends lost 3 bases and 2 bases respectively, with 17 bases between them. CDR1 and CDR2 from the germline V gene are LNHNV and YYDKDF (reference sequence). This CDR3 region has 17 residues.

The J gene is TRBJ1-5, the V gene TRBV27, with a weak D call TRBD1 (5 bases). V gave up 5 bases and J gave up 6 bases, with 11 bases separating them. The CDR3 has 13 amino acids. Germline assignment: CDR1 MNHEY and CDR2 SMNVEV (reference sequence). In nucleotides, the CDR3 is TGTGCCAGCAGTACGCAGGGAGGTCAGCCCCAGCATTTT. This translates into CASSTQGGQPQHF.

This clonotype occurred a few times. V usage is TRBV18 and J usage is TRBJ1-1; 10 nucleotides align to TRBD1. CDR3 length: 14 residues. Looked up from germline, CDR1 is KGHSH and CDR2 is LQKENI. Germline trimming cut 6 bases from V and 3 bases from J; bases unmatched to any gene: 4. CDR3 loop: CASSKGTGDTEAFF. CDR3 nucleotide sequence: TGTGCCAGCTCTAAAGGGACAGGGGACACTGAAGCTTTCTTT. Combining the CDR3 with reference TRBV18 and TRBJ1-1 gives the whole variable domain NAGVMQNPRHLVRRRGQEARLRCSPMKGHSHVYWYRQLPEEGLKFMVYLQKENIIDESGMPKERFSAEFPKEGPSILRIQQVVRGDSAAYFCASSKGTGDTEAFFGQGTRLTVV.

This clonotype was seen ten or more times. CDR3 loop: CASSPVGQHYTEAFF. Written as DNA, the CDR3 is TGTGCCAGCAGTCCGGTTGGACAGCATTACACTGAAGCTTTCTTT. The rearrangement joins TRBV6-2 or TRBV6-3 to TRBJ1-1; D is possibly TRBD1 (6 bases). The germline gives CDR1 MNHEY, CDR2 SVGEGT. The CDR3 contains 15 residues. With 5 bases removed from V and 3 bases from J, the gap between germline ends came to 16 bases.

The sample holds one count of this clonotype. This sequence may be a read error, since a much larger clone differs from it by one base. The genes are TRBV12-3 or TRBV12-4 and TRBJ2-7, with D unresolved. The V gene lost 5 bases and the J gene lost 3 bases, with 8 bases spanning the gap. CDR3 size: 12 residues. For the CDR3, the DNA is TGTGCCAGCAGTGTGAGGAACTACGAGCAGTACTTC. This gives the protein CASSVRNYEQYF.

This clonotype was counted a few times. CDR3 residues: CASSPLPGTGFRNTTKEQFF. DNA of the CDR3: TGTGCCAGCTCACCTCTTCCCGGGACAGGGTTCCGTAACACCACGAAAGAGCAGTTCTTC. The rearrangement joins TRBV18 to TRBJ2-1; 9 positions agree with TRBD1. CDR1 and CDR2 from the germline V gene are KGHSH and LQKENI. With V trimmed by 3 bases and J by 10 bases, 25 bases remained unmatched. The CDR3 sequence is 20 residues long. Variable domain in full (rest from reference TRBV18 and TRBJ2-1): NAGVMQNPRHLVRRRGQEARLRCSPMKGHSHVYWYRQLPEEGLKFMVYLQKENIIDESGMPKERFSAEFPKEGPSILRIQQVVRGDSAAYFCASSPLPGTGFRNTTKEQFFGPGTRLTVL.

This clonotype was picked up many times. The gene calls are TRBV27 and TRBJ1-4; D is possibly TRBD1 (5 bases). Germline assignment: CDR1 MNHEY and CDR2 SMNVEV (reference sequence). The CDR3 is 20 amino acids. Trimming took 10 bases from V and 0 from J, leaving 30 bases between them. Here the CDR3 DNA reads TGTGCCACCGACATCCGGCCGAGCGGGGGAAAGATAGCAACTAATGAAAAACTGTTTTTT. Protein sequence: CATDIRPSGGKIATNEKLFF.

This clonotype has more than one count but fewer than ten. The rearrangement uses TRBV6-2 or TRBV6-3 and TRBJ2-4, with 7 nucleotides matching TRBD1. V shed 4 bases and J 0 bases; nucleotides not matched to a gene: 9. The CDR3 loop spans 17 amino acids. Per germline, CDR1 MNHEY and CDR2 SVGEGT. The DNA for the CDR3 is TGTGCCAGCAGTTTCCAGGGGGTTACCCTAGCCAAAAACATTCAGTACTTC. This gives the protein CASSFQGVTLAKNIQYF.

The rearrangement uses TRBV12-3 or TRBV12-4 and TRBJ2-7; 8 bases are a match to TRBD1. This CDR3 has 14 amino acids. The V gene end was trimmed by 4 bases and the J gene end by 4 bases; junction bases not matched to a gene: 6. The CDR3 region has the DNA TGTGCCAGCAGTTCGGCGGGACAGGATTACGAGCAGTACTTC. Translating gives CASSSAGQDYEQYF.